The clone carrying this T cell receptor (beta chain) was observed a few times. MiXCR, applied by TCRdb to the 5' RACE reads, yields one record per CDR3 protein. The sample shows around 500,000 distinct CDR3 sequences, 11% to 15% of them seen only once. This sample was taken from a study of identical twins. This CDR3 spans 14 amino acids. Germline CDR1 reads SGHTA; CDR2 reads FQGNSA. V was pared by 1 base and J by 4 bases, with 2 bases of the junction left unmatched. These data were likewise used in another study, on yellow fever vaccine responses in identical twins. That study adds: Twins' vaccine T cell response reportedly seemed partly convergent, partly personalized.

The source material was CD4+ T cells sorted from blood. The J gene is TRBJ1-2, the V gene TRBV7-2, with 8 bases aligning to TRBD1. The TCR comes from a young woman in good health. The CDR3 DNA follows: TGTGCCAGCAGCTTAGAGGGACAGGCCTATGGCTACACCTTC. Protein product: CASSLEGQAYGYTF.